The TCR beta chain described here comes from a study of cytomegalovirus exposure and HLA in healthy donors. Although they were nominally healthy when sampled, donors likely had unrecorded immune exposures. In its sample, this clone was seen a few times. Antigen specificity is unknown. The sample holds other DNA sequences that translate to the same CDR3. The PCR had 60 Vbeta and 13 Jbeta primers. Profiling relied on immunoSEQ multiplex PCR, and the TCRdb table lists in-frame clones only, not all of them. The data contain 85,000 to 100,000 clones, around 77% of them singletons. Regarding the study as a whole: The study had only CMV serostatus as immune exposure information. Accurate predictions that matched the HLA-A and HLA-B alleles of most subjects were reportedly made from TCR beta sequences. The authors excluded some V segments, including TRBV6-2 and TRBV6-3, as indistinguishable.

Germline CDR1 and CDR2: SGHTA and FQGTGA. V was pared by 2 bases and J by 6 bases, with 1 base of the junction left unmatched. The CDR3 consists of 14 residues. The sample taken for sequencing was PBMCs. J is TRBJ1-6 and V is TRBV7-3; 7 bases agree with TRBD1. The receptor comes from a man aged 50-59 years in good health and CMV-seropositive. CDR3 nucleotide sequence: TGTGCCAGCAGCTTAGGGACAGCTAATTCACCCCTCCACTTT. Its translation is CASSLGTANSPLHF.